This TCR beta chain is drawn from a study of blood T cell repertoires in COVID-19. The data were produced by immunoSEQ multiplex PCR, yet TCRdb's version contains in-frame clones alone and is incomplete. This sample yields about 240,000 clones, of which 86% are seen a single time; around 3.3% belongs to the top ten. The V gene end was trimmed by 5 bases and the J gene end by 4 bases; junction bases not matched to a gene: 12. Looked up from germline, CDR1 is SGHNT and CDR2 is YYREEE (reference sequence). The CDR3 loop spans 16 amino acids. Participants reported their clinical history, and cohort assignment relied on those reports.

This chain links TRBV5-4 with TRBJ2-1; 7 bases fit TRBD2. The sequence derives from a woman between 40 and 55 years old with acute COVID-19. The sequenced sample consisted of PBMCs or T cells enriched from blood (not recorded which). The CDR3 reads CASSRPGGRGYNEQFF. The CDR3 DNA sequence: TGTGCCAGCAGTCGTCCGGGCGGGAGAGGTTACAATGAGCAGTTCTTC.